The 32 T cell receptor beta chains given below trace back to one sample, sequenced in a study of radiation and T cells in renal cell carcinoma. The method was immunoSEQ multiplex PCR; TCRdb's version includes in-frame clones alone and lacks a portion of them. Among 150,000 to 200,000 clones listed, about 85% were seen once. As for time point: blood 4 weeks post-SBRT, at nephrectomy. Regarding treatment: 15 Gy SBRT to primary tumor, nephrectomy 4 weeks later. The sequences come from blood, collected from a patient whose treatment included radiotherapy and nephrectomy. Receptors originate from a woman aged 50 to 60 with renal cell carcinoma.

This chain joins TRBV7-2 and TRBJ2-7; 9 positions agree with TRBD1. This CDR3 comprises 15 residues. The germline V gene has CDR1 SGHTA and CDR2 FQGNSA. After removal of 4 bases from V and 3 bases from J, the junction contained 7 bases not matched to a gene. The CDR3 loop reads CASSWGGQGNYEQYF. CDR3 in DNA: TGTGCCAGCAGCTGGGGCGGACAGGGGAACTACGAGCAGTACTTC. The whole variable domain, remainder taken from reference TRBV7-2 and TRBJ2-7, is GAGVSQSPSNKVTEKGKDVELRCDPISGHTALYWYRQSLGQGLEFLIYFQGNSAPDKSGLPSDRFSAERTGGSVSTLTIQRTQQEDSAVYLCASSWGGQGNYEQYFGPGTRLTVT.

Comment on this clone: Other DNA sequences from this sample encode an identical CDR3 as well. Here the CDR3 reads CASSGRENTEAFF. CDR3 nucleotides: TGTGCCAGCAGTGGCAGGGAGAACACTGAAGCTTTCTTT. V gene TRBV6-1 combines with J gene TRBJ1-1; D is perhaps TRBD1 (5 bases). V lost 4 bases to trimming and J lost 1 base, with 7 bases between them. This CDR3 is built from 13 residues. Germline lookup yields CDR1 MNHNS and CDR2 SASEGT.

J is TRBJ2-3 and V is TRBV6-5; D is possibly TRBD1 (6 bases). Per germline, CDR1 MNHEY and CDR2 SVGAGI. With 2 bases removed from V and 6 bases from J, the gap between germline ends came to 15 bases. The CDR3 length is 15 residues. This CDR3 is CASSYQGRLSDTQYF. CDR3 nucleotide sequence: TGTGCCAGCAGTTACCAGGGGCGGTTATCTGATACGCAGTATTTT.

This rearrangement joins TRBV2 to TRBJ1-4; D is ambiguous. This CDR3 has 16 amino acids. The germline V gene encodes CDR1 SNHLY and CDR2 FYNNEI. The V end lost 4 bases, the J end lost 0 bases, and 12 bases lay between the germline ends. DNA for the CDR3: TGTGCCAGCAGTGTGAGTTCTGGAGCAACTAATGAAAAACTGTTTTTT. This gives the protein CASSVSSGATNEKLFF.

The genes are TRBV5-1 and TRBJ1-6; weak D call: TRBD1 (5 bases). The CDR3 totals 15 residues. Germline assignment: CDR1 SGHRS and CDR2 YFSETQ. V lost 4 bases and J 7 bases, leaving 15 bases between the germline ends. CDR3 protein: CASSLGVGHNSPLHF. For the CDR3, the DNA is TGCGCCAGCAGCCTAGGGGTGGGGCACAATTCACCCCTCCACTTT.

The chain links TRBV15 to TRBJ1-2, with unresolved D. The CDR3 spans 18 residues. V lost 0 bases, J lost 0 bases, and 17 bases lay in between. Per germline, CDR1 LNHNV and CDR2 YYDKDF (reference sequence). For the CDR3, the DNA is TGTGCCACCAGCAGAGAGGGTATACTTGAGTATTCTAACTATGGCTACACCTTC. This codes for CATSREGILEYSNYGYTF.

The chain recombines TRBV19 with TRBJ2-4; D possibly corresponds to TRBD2 (6 bases). Germline V gives CDR1 LNHDA, CDR2 SQIVND (reference sequence). The CDR3 covers 13 residues. V dropped 8 bases and J dropped 7 bases, with 15 bases sitting between them. In DNA, the CDR3 is TGTGCCAGTGGGCCGGAGGGATTTAACATTCAGTACTTC. This codes for CASGPEGFNIQYF.

The rearrangement links TRBV11-3 to TRBJ1-1; D uncertain. Trimming stripped 5 bases from V and 4 bases from J, with 11 bases between. CDR1 is SGHNT, CDR2 YENEEA, per germline. The CDR3 has 13 amino acids. The CDR3, as DNA: TGTGCCAGCAGCCCAACGCGAAGCACTGAAGCTTTCTTT. As protein: CASSPTRSTEAFF. Variable domain in full (rest from reference TRBV11-3 and TRBJ1-1): EAGVVQSPRYKIIEKKQPVAFWCNPISGHNTLYWYLQNLGQGPELLIRYENEEAVDDSQLPKDRFSAERLKGVDSTLKIQPAELGDSAVYLCASSPTRSTEAFFGQGTRLTVV.

V gene TRBV6-6 combines with J gene TRBJ1-1; no firm D call. CDR3 length: 14 amino acids. V gave up 4 bases and J gave up 7 bases, with 16 bases separating them. Germline V CDR1 and CDR2: MNHNY, SVGAGI (reference sequence). In nucleotides, the CDR3 is TGTGCCAGCAGTTTGGAGGGATACATCCATGAAGCTTTCTTT. It encodes CASSLEGYIHEAFF.

The chain joins TRBV7-2 to TRBJ2-7; TRBD2 agrees at 7 bases. The germline V gene encodes CDR1 SGHTA and CDR2 FQGNSA. The CDR3 is 16 residues long. V shed 0 bases and J 2 bases; nucleotides not matched to a gene: 7. CDR3 in amino acids: CASSLAGRGGAYEQYF. CDR3 bases: TGTGCCAGCAGCTTAGCAGGTCGCGGGGGAGCCTACGAGCAGTACTTC.

This sequence joins TRBV28 and TRBJ1-1, with a possible D match to TRBD1 (6 bases). V shed 2 bases and J shed 8 bases, with 18 bases lying between them. The CDR3 runs to 15 residues. Germline V CDR1 and CDR2: MDHEN, SYDVKM. The CDR3 spells CASSLVGGSQGEAFF. CDR3 DNA: TGTGCCAGCAGTTTAGTGGGGGGCTCCCAAGGGGAAGCTTTCTTT.

This chain joins TRBV6-5 and TRBJ2-2, with 7 bases matching TRBD2. The CDR3 covers 14 residues. CDR1 is MNHEY, CDR2 SVGAGI, per germline. V was clipped by 5 bases and J by 3 bases; unmatched bases: 3. CDR3 protein: CASSRDYDTGELFF. The CDR3 bases are TGTGCCAGCAGTAGGGACTATGACACCGGGGAGCTGTTTTTT.

The J gene is TRBJ1-4, the V gene TRBV13; TRBD1 is a possible D gene (5 bases). The germline V gene has CDR1 PRHDT and CDR2 FYEKMQ (reference sequence). There are 14 residues in the CDR3. V lost 5 bases and J 7 bases, leaving 14 bases between the germline ends. CDR3 residues: CASSGGGIGEKLFF. The CDR3 nucleotides read TGTGCCAGCAGCGGCGGGGGGATCGGTGAAAAACTGTTTTTT.

The chain employs TRBV5-4 and TRBJ2-5, with D unclear. From germline, CDR1 is SGHNT and CDR2 YYREEE (reference sequence). The CDR3 runs 14 residues. V dropped 4 bases and J dropped 1 base, with 11 bases sitting between them. The CDR3 DNA reads TGTGCCAGCAGCCCCCGCAGGTCCCAAGAGACCCAGTACTTC. Translating gives CASSPRRSQETQYF.

This clone was observed once. This chain links TRBV7-2 with TRBJ2-2; D possibly uses TRBD1 or TRBD2 (5 bases each). The V end lost 2 bases, the J end lost 4 bases, and 8 bases lay between the germline ends. The CDR3 covers 14 residues. The V gene's germline CDR1 is SGHTA and CDR2 FQGNSA. CDR3 coding DNA: TGTGCCAGCAGCTTAACTGGGGGCACCGGGGAGCTGTTTTTT. Its translation: CASSLTGGTGELFF.

The chain uses TRBV6-5 and TRBJ1-5; D possibly corresponds to TRBD1 (5 bases). V was pared by 0 bases and J by 2 bases, with 8 bases between. This CDR3 comprises 15 residues. Germline CDR1 is MNHEY and CDR2 is SVGAGI. The CDR3 spells CASSYSGPGNQPQHF. In DNA form, the CDR3 reads TGTGCCAGCAGTTACTCGGGGCCCGGCAATCAGCCCCAGCATTTT.

CDR3 sequence: CASSSGRTGGENEQYF. The CDR3 nucleotides are TGCGCCAGCAGCTCCGGGAGGACAGGGGGCGAAAACGAGCAGTACTTC. This chain links TRBV5-1 with TRBJ2-7, with 11 bases aligning to TRBD1. There are 16 residues in the CDR3. Germline loops: CDR1 SGHRS, CDR2 YFSETQ. The V and J ends lost 3 bases and 5 bases, in that order; junction bases with no gene match: 10.

The chain couples TRBV6-1 to TRBJ2-2; 7 bases match TRBD2. There are 15 residues in the CDR3. J was trimmed by 6 bases and V by 1 base; bases with no gene match: 5. Germline CDR1 and CDR2: MNHNS and SASEGT. The CDR3 coding sequence is TGTGCCAGCAGTGAAGAGGGAGGGGTGCCCGGGGAGCTGTTTTTT. Its protein is CASSEEGGVPGELFF.

V gene TRBV7-9 combines with J gene TRBJ2-1; 11 bases are a match to TRBD2. From germline, CDR1 is SEHNR and CDR2 FQNEAQ (reference sequence). With 4 bases clipped from V and 4 bases from J, the junction kept 12 bases outside the gene matches. The CDR3 consists of 18 residues. CDR3 sequence: CASSSNHRTSGLYNEQFF. CDR3 nucleotides: TGTGCCAGCAGCTCCAACCACCGGACTAGCGGGCTATACAATGAGCAGTTCTTC.

As regards this clone: At one end the junction does not follow the germline gene, possibly because of a read error. The chain recombines TRBV7-7 with TRBJ2-1; 14 bases are a match to TRBD2. The germline gives CDR1 SSHAT, CDR2 FNYEAQ (reference sequence). The length of the CDR3 is 14 residues. The CDR3 reads CASSLGLAGARQFF. CDR3 bases: TGTGCTAGCAGCTTGGGACTAGCGGGGGCTCGGCAGTTCTTC.

On this clone: Additional DNA sequences in this sample encode the identical CDR3. This chain joins TRBV13 and TRBJ2-7, with 7 bases fitting TRBD1. V was clipped by 6 bases and J by 0 bases; unmatched bases: 14. Germline V gene lookup returns CDR1 PRHDT and CDR2 FYEKMQ (reference sequence). The CDR3 loop spans 17 amino acids. CDR3 nucleotide sequence: TGTGCCAGCAGTCGCACACAGGGGCGCCTTAGCTCCTACGAGCAGTACTTC. Translated: CASSRTQGRLSSYEQYF.

This chain connects TRBV19 to TRBJ1-2; D not certain. The CDR3 consists of 10 residues. V lost 5 bases and J lost 8, with 6 bases in between. The V gene's germline CDR1 is LNHDA and CDR2 SQIVND (reference sequence). The CDR3 nucleotides read TGTGCCAGTAGTGGGCGAGGCTACACCTTC. Protein product: CASSGRGYTF.

The rearrangement uses TRBV2 and TRBJ1-5; D not resolved. The ends were cut back, 4 bases at V and 4 bases at J, with 17 bases in the middle. The germline V gene has CDR1 SNHLY and CDR2 FYNNEI. The CDR3 is made up of 16 amino acids. The CDR3 DNA reads as TGTGCCAGCAGTGTTGATTGGGCCAACCCAAATCAGCCCCAGCATTTT. This encodes CASSVDWANPNQPQHF.

The rearrangement links TRBV2 to TRBJ1-1; the D gene is possibly TRBD1 (6 bases). The CDR3 runs 15 residues. V was trimmed by 4 bases and J by 0 bases, leaving 12 bases between them. Germline values: CDR1 SNHLY, CDR2 FYNNEI. CDR3 loop: CASSAPGHLNTEAFF. The CDR3 DNA reads as TGTGCCAGCAGTGCACCGGGACACCTGAACACTGAAGCTTTCTTT.

V usage is TRBV30 and J usage is TRBJ1-1; D uncertain. Per the germline V gene, CDR1 is GTSNPN and CDR2 is SVGIG (reference sequence). CDR3 length equals 15 residues. With 8 bases removed from V and 0 bases from J, the gap between germline ends came to 19 bases. CDR3 in DNA: TGTGCCGGACGGTATGTGTGGCCCATGAACACTGAAGCTTTCTTT. Translating it yields CAGRYVWPMNTEAFF.

CDR3 nucleotides: TGTGCCAGCATCCACCAGGGGGGCGGTTTCCCGGGGGAGCAGTACTTC. Amino acids: CASIHQGGGFPGEQYF. This chain joins TRBV5-4 and TRBJ2-7; perhaps TRBD1 as D (7 bases). Germline CDR1 SGHNT, CDR2 YYREEE (reference sequence). This CDR3 is 16 amino acids long. Trimming left V 6 bases short and J 7 bases short, with 26 bases between.

The chain combines TRBV4-1 with TRBJ2-5, with 9 bases matching TRBD1. The CDR3 extends over 17 amino acids. The V and J ends lost 0 bases and 5 bases, in that order; junction bases with no gene match: 10. Germline V gene data show CDR1 as MGHRA and CDR2 as YSYEKL. In DNA, the CDR3 is TGCGCCAGCAGCCAAGAATTGGGACAGGGAGCCTCGGAGACCCAGTACTTC. Translation: CASSQELGQGASETQYF.

This clone was observed a single time. The chain joins TRBV5-4 to TRBJ2-7, with D hard to call. The CDR3 spans 15 residues. Deletions cut 2 bases from V and 4 bases from J, with 16 bases between. In germline, CDR1 is SGHNT, CDR2 YYREEE (reference sequence). CDR3: CASSFGVGIRYEQYF. The DNA of the CDR3 is TGTGCCAGCAGCTTTGGAGTTGGAATAAGATACGAGCAGTACTTC. The variable domain in full, completed from reference TRBV5-4 and TRBJ2-7, reads ETGVTQSPTHLIKTRGQQVTLRCSSQSGHNTVSWYQQALGQGPQFIFQYYREEENGRGNFPPRFSGLQFPNYSSELNVNALELDDSALYLCASSFGVGIRYEQYFGPGTRLTVT.

The rearrangement uses TRBV2 and TRBJ2-1; TRBD2 agrees at 7 bases. The V segment lost 8 bases and the J segment 3 bases; nucleotides outside the gene matches: 10. Germline CDR1 SNHLY, CDR2 FYNNEI. CDR3 length: 15 residues. CDR3 nucleotide sequence: TGTGCCAGCGGAGACGGGACTACTATCTACAATGAGCAGTTCTTC. Protein sequence: CASGDGTTIYNEQFF.

The chain combines TRBV30 with TRBJ1-2; no reliable D call. The CDR3 is made up of 10 amino acids. V was clipped by 1 base and J by 11 bases, with 8 bases between them. From germline, CDR1 is GTSNPN and CDR2 SVGIG (reference sequence). CDR3 loop: CAWSGTKYTF. The DNA of the CDR3 is TGTGCCTGGAGTGGCACCAAGTACACCTTC. The variable domain in full, completed from reference TRBV30 and TRBJ1-2, reads SQTIHQWPATLVQPVGSPLSLECTVEGTSNPNLYWYRQAAGRGLQLLFYSVGIGQISSEVPQNLSASRPQDRQFILSSKKLLLSDSGFYLCAWSGTKYTFGSGTRLTVV.

The genes are TRBV7-9 and TRBJ1-2; the D is unclear. The germline V gene has CDR1 SEHNR and CDR2 FQNEAQ (reference sequence). This CDR3 is 13 amino acids long. V was trimmed by 0 bases and J by 7 bases, leaving 9 bases between them. DNA for the CDR3: TGTGCCAGCAGCTTAGCAGGTGGCGGTGGCTACACCTTC. It codes for CASSLAGGGGYTF.

This clone was seen once. The chain combines TRBV5-1 with TRBJ2-7; 8 bases agree with TRBD1. Losses at the gene ends were 3 bases for V and 3 bases for J; bases not matched to a gene: 8. The CDR3 runs 15 residues. In germline, CDR1 is SGHRS, CDR2 YFSETQ. The CDR3 protein is CASSSGQGRNYEQYF. Here the CDR3 DNA reads TGCGCCAGCAGCTCCGGACAGGGACGGAACTACGAGCAGTACTTC.